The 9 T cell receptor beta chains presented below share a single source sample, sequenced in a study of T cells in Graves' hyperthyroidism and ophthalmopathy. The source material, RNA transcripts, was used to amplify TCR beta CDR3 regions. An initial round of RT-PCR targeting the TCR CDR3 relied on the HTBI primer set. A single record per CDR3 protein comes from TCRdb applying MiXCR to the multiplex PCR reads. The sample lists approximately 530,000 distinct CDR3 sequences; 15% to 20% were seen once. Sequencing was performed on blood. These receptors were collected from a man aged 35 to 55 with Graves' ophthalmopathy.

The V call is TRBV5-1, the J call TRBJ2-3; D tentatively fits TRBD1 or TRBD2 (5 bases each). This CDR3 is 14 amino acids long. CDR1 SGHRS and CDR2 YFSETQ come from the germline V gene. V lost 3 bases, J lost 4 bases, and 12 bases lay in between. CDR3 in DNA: TGCGCCAGCAGCTCGGGGTGGGGGTCAGATACGCAGTATTTT. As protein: CASSSGWGSDTQYF.

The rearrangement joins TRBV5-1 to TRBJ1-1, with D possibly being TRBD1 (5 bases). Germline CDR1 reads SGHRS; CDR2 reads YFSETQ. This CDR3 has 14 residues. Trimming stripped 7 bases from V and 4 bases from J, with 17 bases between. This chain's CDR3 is CASSRDGAFTEAFF. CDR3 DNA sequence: TGCGCCAGCTCCCGGGACGGCGCGTTCACTGAAGCTTTCTTT.

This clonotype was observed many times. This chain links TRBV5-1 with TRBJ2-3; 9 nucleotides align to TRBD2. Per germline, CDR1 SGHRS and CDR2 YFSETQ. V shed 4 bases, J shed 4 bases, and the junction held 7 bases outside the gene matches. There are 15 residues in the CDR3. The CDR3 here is CASSPPGLAPDTQYF. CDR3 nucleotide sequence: TGCGCCAGCAGCCCACCGGGACTAGCTCCAGATACGCAGTATTTT. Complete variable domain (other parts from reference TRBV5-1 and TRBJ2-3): KAGVTQTPRYLIKTRGQQVTLSCSPISGHRSVSWYQQTPGQGLQFLFEYFSETQRNKGNFPGRFSGRQFSNSRSEMNVSTLELGDSALYLCASSPPGLAPDTQYFGPGTRLTVL.

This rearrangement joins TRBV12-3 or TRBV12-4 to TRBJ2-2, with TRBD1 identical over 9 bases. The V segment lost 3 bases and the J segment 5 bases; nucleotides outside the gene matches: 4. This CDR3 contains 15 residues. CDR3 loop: CASSFGQGRTGELFF. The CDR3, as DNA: TGTGCCAGCAGTTTCGGACAGGGGCGAACCGGGGAGCTGTTTTTT.

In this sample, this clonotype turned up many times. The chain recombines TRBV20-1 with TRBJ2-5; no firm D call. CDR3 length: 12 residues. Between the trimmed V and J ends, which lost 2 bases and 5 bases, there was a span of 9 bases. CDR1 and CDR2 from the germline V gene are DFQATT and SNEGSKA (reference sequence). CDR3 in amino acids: CSARRAGETQYF. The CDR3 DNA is TGCAGTGCTAGAAGGGCTGGGGAGACCCAGTACTTC.

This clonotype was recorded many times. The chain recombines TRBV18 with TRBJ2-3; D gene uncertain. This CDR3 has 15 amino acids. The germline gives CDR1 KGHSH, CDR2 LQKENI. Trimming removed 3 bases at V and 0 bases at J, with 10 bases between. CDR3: CASSPVHASTDTQYF. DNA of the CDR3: TGTGCCAGCTCACCGGTTCACGCTAGCACAGATACGCAGTATTTT.

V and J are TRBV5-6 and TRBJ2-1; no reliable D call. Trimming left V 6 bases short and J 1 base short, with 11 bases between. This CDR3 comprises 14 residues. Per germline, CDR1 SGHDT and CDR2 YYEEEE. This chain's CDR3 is CASIMTASYNEQFF. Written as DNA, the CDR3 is TGTGCCAGCATCATGACGGCTTCCTACAATGAGCAGTTCTTC. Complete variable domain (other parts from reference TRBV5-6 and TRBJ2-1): DAGVTQSPTHLIKTRGQQVTLRCSPKSGHDTVSWYQQALGQGPQFIFQYYEEEERQRGNFPDRFSGHQFPNYSSELNVNALLLGDSALYLCASIMTASYNEQFFGPGTRLTVL.

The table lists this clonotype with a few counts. CDR3 sequence (DNA): TGTGCCAGCAGTCACGCCCGGGACAGGGAGGACCCAGATACGCAGTATTTT. Amino acid sequence: CASSHARDREDPDTQYF. The V and J genes are TRBV12-3 or TRBV12-4 and TRBJ2-3, with 9 bases identical to TRBD1. The CDR3 loop spans 17 amino acids. The ends lost 5 bases at V and 4 bases at J; junction bases unmatched: 13.

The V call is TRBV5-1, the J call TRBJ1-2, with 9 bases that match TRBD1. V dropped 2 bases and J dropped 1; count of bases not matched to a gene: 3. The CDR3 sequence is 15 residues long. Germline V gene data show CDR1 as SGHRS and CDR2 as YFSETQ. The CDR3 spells CASSLTDRGNYGYTF. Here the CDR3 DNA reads TGCGCCAGCAGCTTAACGGACAGGGGTAACTATGGCTACACCTTC.